This entry describes one TCR beta chain. Its specificity is not known. V was clipped by 4 bases and J by 3 bases, with 4 bases between them. The V gene's germline CDR1 is SGHTA and CDR2 FQGNSA. This CDR3 has 12 amino acids. Measured with immunoSEQ multiplex PCR; TCRdb has only the in-frame clones, and not every one. In the table there are about 85,000 clones, about 90% of which are singletons. Time point described: week 47, end of study. The investigators gave 300 ug of mutant IDH1 20-mer peptide in each vaccine dose, together with topical imiquimod. The vaccination schedule gave patients eight doses in weeks 1, 3, 5, 7, 11, 15, 19 and 23. The sample is drawn from a study of a mutant IDH1 vaccine in newly diagnosed glioma. Study summary: Most had both radiotherapy and temozolomide beforehand; others had only one.

General study findings and limits: Apparently, pseudoprogression bore no relation to changes among the top peripheral T cell clonotypes.

The sample consisted of PBMCs, taken from a glioma patient whose treatment included an IDH1 peptide vaccine. The V gene is TRBV7-2, the J gene TRBJ1-5; D remains unclear. This sequence originates from a woman aged 45-59 years with glioma. CDR3 loop: CASSSPNQPQHF. In DNA form, the CDR3 reads TGTGCCAGCAGCTCCCCCAATCAGCCCCAGCATTTT.